The 7 T cell receptor beta chains below all came from one sample that was sequenced in a study of memory CD4+ T cells and cytomegalovirus serostatus. Single viable CD3+CD4+CD8-CD45RO+ cells were sorted as the memory CD4+ T cells. Here immunoSEQ multiplex PCR was the method, and the copy in TCRdb shows in-frame clones only, minus some. The sample shows approximately 49,000 clones, about three quarters of them seen only once. Sequences were obtained from memory CD4+ T cells from blood. These receptors originate from an adult in good health and CMV-seronegative.

CDR3 nucleotide sequence: TGTGCCAGCAAGACTAGCGGGGGAGTATACAATGAGCAGTTCTTC. Translated: CASKTSGGVYNEQFF. This chain uses TRBV19 with TRBJ2-1, with 12 nucleotides matching TRBD2. The CDR3 covers 15 residues. CDR1 and CDR2 (germline): LNHDA, SQIVND (reference sequence). With 9 bases clipped from V and 4 bases from J, the junction kept 7 bases outside the gene matches.

V usage is TRBV7-6 and J usage is TRBJ1-3; D remains ambiguous. The V and J ends lost 0 bases and 2 bases respectively, with 11 bases between them. The germline CDR1 and CDR2 sequences are SGHVS and FNYEAQ. This CDR3 comprises 16 residues. In nucleotides, the CDR3 is TGTGCCAGCAGCTTAGCGGCGTCGGGTCCTGGAAACACCATATATTTT. Translating gives CASSLAASGPGNTIYF.

This sequence joins TRBV10-3 and TRBJ2-2; 14 bases fit TRBD2. After removal of 6 bases from V and 0 bases from J, the junction contained 6 bases not matched to a gene. CDR3 length: 18 amino acids. Germline loops: CDR1 ENHRY, CDR2 SYGVKD. This CDR3 is CAISGGTSGGPNTGELFF. The CDR3 region has the DNA TGTGCCATCAGCGGGGGGACTAGCGGGGGCCCGAACACCGGGGAGCTGTTTTTT.

J is TRBJ1-1 and V is TRBV18; D gene uncertain. The CDR3 is 15 residues long. Germline CDR1 is KGHSH and CDR2 is LQKENI. V lost 0 bases and J lost 3, with 11 bases in between. The CDR3 loop reads CASSPPGRWDTEAFF. CDR3 bases: TGTGCCAGCTCACCACCAGGTAGGTGGGACACTGAAGCTTTCTTT.

The chain couples TRBV29-1 to TRBJ1-1; TRBD1 matches at 8 bases. Germline assignment: CDR1 SQVTM and CDR2 ANQGSEA. The CDR3 extends over 12 amino acids. The V and J ends lost 6 bases and 1 base, in that order; junction bases with no gene match: 1. DNA of the CDR3: TGCAGCGTAGGACAGGGGAACACTGAAGCTTTCTTT. This encodes CSVGQGNTEAFF.

The CDR3 is CASSYGTSLYNEQFF. The CDR3 DNA follows: TGTGCCAGCAGCTACGGGACTAGCCTCTACAATGAGCAGTTCTTC. The V and J genes are TRBV7-3 and TRBJ2-1; 9 nucleotides match TRBD2. The CDR3 sequence is 15 residues long. Germline assignment: CDR1 SGHTA and CDR2 FQGTGA. J gave up 3 bases and V 4 bases, and 4 bases lay outside the gene matches.

The chain couples TRBV15 to TRBJ1-2; D ambiguous. Germline V lookup: CDR1 LNHNV, CDR2 YYDKDF (reference sequence). CDR3 length: 14 amino acids. V dropped 1 base and J dropped 0 bases, with 6 bases sitting between them. The CDR3 nucleotides read TGTGCCACCAGCAGAGTCGGGGCTAACTATGGCTACACCTTC. Protein product: CATSRVGANYGYTF. Looking up the rest from reference TRBV15 and TRBJ1-2 gives the full variable domain: DAMVIQNPRYQVTQFGKPVTLSCSQTLNHNVMYWYQQKSSQAPKLLFHYYDKDFNNEADTPDNFQSRRPNTSFCFLDIRSPGLGDTAMYLCATSRVGANYGYTFGSGTRLTVV.